This T cell receptor (beta chain) is drawn from a study of Ad26.COV2.S vaccination and SARS-CoV-2 variants (dated by TCRdb to about 2021). Looking at the study overall: Vaccine-arm donors were drawn from COV1001, a multicentre, randomized, double-blind, placebo-controlled phase I-IIa trial of Ad26.COV2.S in healthy adults. Dosing of Ad26.COV2.S was intramuscular, at either 5x10^10 or 1x10^11 viral particles, delivered as one shot or as two shots spaced 56 days apart. The specificity and breadth of SARS-CoV-2-reactive T cell receptors after Ad26.COV2.S vaccination were assessed by TCRbeta repertoire sequencing. A total of 32 samples were included in the TCR-sequenced set, comprising around 20 Ad26.COV2.S vaccine recipients, 5 placebo recipients and 8 SARS-CoV-2 convalescent individuals. Participants in the trial were split at random into five groups of five each, receiving low-dose or high-dose Ad26.COV2.S once or twice, or else placebo on both occasions. Investigators remained blinded to trial group allocation during experiments and outcome assessment. Study-level results and caveats: After vaccination, spike-specific CD8+ and CD4+ T cell responses were reported to show substantial breadth. The study lacked the statistical power to compare responses across vaccine doses or regimens. It was noted by the authors that total T cell responses may have been underestimated by the TCR breadth and depth analyses. Compared with placebo recipients, Ad26.COV2.S recipients showed higher spike-specific TCR breadth (P = 0.0014). Vaccine and placebo recipients had similar non-spike TCR breadth, a finding consistent with the vaccine containing only spike.

The immunoSEQ Assay was used to sequence TCRbeta CDR3 regions. After extraction, genomic DNA underwent amplification by bias-controlled multiplex PCR, followed by high-throughput sequencing. As for how the authors treated the data: Collapsing and filtering of sequences were performed to quantify the absolute abundance of each unique TCRbeta CDR3 region. T cell fraction was estimated by normalizing TCRbeta template counts to usable DNA, which was measured by amplifying reference genes present in all nucleated cells. Repertoire TCRs were annotated as SARS-CoV-2-specific by exact matching of V gene, CDR3 amino acid sequence and J gene to a known reactive TCR set. The reference SARS-CoV-2 TCR set was obtained from MIRA and was filtered for enrichment in COVID-19-positive ImmuneCODE repertoires, whereby public or cross-reactive TCRs were removed. Using the MIRA antigens, annotated TCRs were further analysed by specific ORF or by position within an ORF. Breadth was defined as annotated unique rearrangements over total unique productive rearrangements; depth was the summed frequency of those rearrangements. Two-sided Wilcoxon rank-sum tests were applied when comparing TCR breadth between groups. TCRdb carries this immuneACCESS record with in-frame sequences only. Its versions omit some clonotypes, under half of them owing to an unresolved V gene in the studies checked, with the rest unexplained. The V and J calls and clone size come from that table; D and trimming were worked out from the DNA. The sample has some 340,000 clones on record, 85% to 90% of them singletons. The top ten constitute roughly 1.9% of the sample.

The CDR3, from cysteine to phenylalanine, totals 14 residues. Only the CDR3 DNA stays, 42 bases, in frame from base 1. As encoded in the germline V gene (reference sequence), CDR1 is LGHDT while CDR2 is YNNKEL. From V the trimming removes 3 bases and from J it removes 4 bases, while the gene matches leave 5 bases of the junction unaccounted for. The treatment or condition label of this sample denotes: 15 to 20 received Ad26.COV2.S at low or high dose, single or two shots; 5 received placebo; per-sample allocation not given. Repertoires of vaccine and placebo recipients were sequenced from samples collected on day 63 after the first injection. Between 29 July and 7 August 2020, Cohort 1b enrolled fewer than 30 adults aged 18-55 years at one site in Boston, USA. Ad26.COV2.S was a replication-incompetent adenovirus type 26 vector that expressed a prefusion-stabilized SARS-CoV-2 spike protein derived from the original Wuhan strain.

Notes on this clone: Its antigen has not been determined. Per-base qualities were not stored, and no clone one base away is much larger.

The chain was built from TRBV3-1 (or the pseudogene TRBV3-2) and TRBJ2-5, with 7 middle bases fitting TRBD1. This sample comprised peripheral blood, obtained in a trial of Ad26.COV2.S vaccine versus placebo. The clonotype was recovered from a person aged 18-65 years who received the Ad26.COV2.S COVID-19 vaccine or a placebo. The CDR3 amino acid sequence is: CASSHYRGRETQYF. At the DNA level, the sequence is TGTGCCAGCAGCCATTACAGGGGTCGAGAGACCCAGTACTTC.